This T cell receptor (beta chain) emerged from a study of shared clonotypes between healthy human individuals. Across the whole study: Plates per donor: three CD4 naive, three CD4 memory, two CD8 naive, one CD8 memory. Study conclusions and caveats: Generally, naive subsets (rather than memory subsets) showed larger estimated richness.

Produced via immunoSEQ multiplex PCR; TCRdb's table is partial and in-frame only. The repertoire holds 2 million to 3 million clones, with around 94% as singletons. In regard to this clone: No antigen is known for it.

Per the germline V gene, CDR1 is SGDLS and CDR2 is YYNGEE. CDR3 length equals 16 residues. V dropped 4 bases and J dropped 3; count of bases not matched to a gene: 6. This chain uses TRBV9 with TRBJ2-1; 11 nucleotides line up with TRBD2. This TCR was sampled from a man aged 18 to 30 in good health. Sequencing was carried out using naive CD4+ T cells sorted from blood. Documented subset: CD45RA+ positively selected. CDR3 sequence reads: CASSSTGTSGYNEQFF. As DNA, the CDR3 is TGTGCCAGCAGCAGCACCGGGACTAGCGGCTACAATGAGCAGTTCTTC.